The rows below give T cell receptor beta chains drawn from one sample of a study of tumor and adjacent non-tumor tissue in lung cancer. TCRdb analysed the multiplex PCR reads with MiXCR anew, one entry per CDR3 protein. Here the sample spans 70,000 to 90,000 distinct CDR3 sequences, about four fifths being singletons. Sequenced: distant non-tumor lung tissue. The receptors come from a man aged 60-69 years with non-small cell lung cancer. CDR3s include the opening cysteine and the closing phenylalanine or tryptophan.

len: 15
v_gene: TRBV4-2
j_gene: TRBJ2-7
CDR3aa: CASSQGSPGHYEQYF

len: 18
v_gene: TRBV5-4
j_gene: TRBJ2-2
CDR3aa: CVSSLDGQRQTNTGELFF

len: 14
v_gene: TRBV5-1
j_gene: TRBJ2-4
CDR3aa: CASSMTSEKNIQYF

len: 15
v_gene: TRBV20-1
j_gene: TRBJ1-5
CDR3aa: CSVLRVREGIKAQHF

len: 14
v_gene: TRBV11-3
j_gene: TRBJ1-1
CDR3aa: CASSSYRLDTEAFF

len: 17
v_gene: TRBV12-3/TRBV12-4
j_gene: TRBJ2-2
CDR3aa: CASRDTGTGGNTGELFF

len: 13
v_gene: TRBV6-1
j_gene: TRBJ1-5
CDR3aa: CASSRTGREPQHF

len: 19
v_gene: TRBV11-2
j_gene: TRBJ2-6
CDR3aa: CASSLVPKDRPSGANVLAF

len: 13
v_gene: TRBV6-2/TRBV6-3
j_gene: TRBJ1-1
CDR3aa: CASSLVSNTEAFF

len: 13
v_gene: TRBV28
j_gene: TRBJ1-1
CDR3aa: CASSLLAGTGAFF

len: 13
v_gene: TRBV6-1
j_gene: TRBJ2-1
CDR3aa: CASGVQGQSEHFF

len: 14
v_gene: TRBV11-2
j_gene: TRBJ2-1
CDR3aa: CDSSLEVGLVEQFF

len: 15
v_gene: TRBV4-1
j_gene: TRBJ1-4
CDR3aa: CASNHSSTGNEKLFF

len: 14
v_gene: TRBV6-5
j_gene: TRBJ2-5
CDR3aa: CARSGTGTAGAQYF

len: 17
v_gene: TRBV6-5
j_gene: TRBJ2-6
CDR3aa: CASSLAGASSGGYVLTF

len: 14
v_gene: TRBV6-5
j_gene: TRBJ2-5
CDR3aa: CVSSDTGNAGAQYF

len: 14
v_gene: TRBV11-3
j_gene: TRBJ1-1
CDR3aa: CDSSSHGRQSEAFF

len: 17
v_gene: TRBV12-3/TRBV12-4
j_gene: TRBJ1-6
CDR3aa: CASTEVRTGAYNTPLHF

len: 14
v_gene: TRBV6-5
j_gene: TRBJ2-5
CDR3aa: CASSDSGTAGARYF

len: 13
v_gene: TRBV6-2/TRBV6-3
j_gene: TRBJ2-1
CDR3aa: CDGSRRRYNEQLF

len: 19
v_gene: TRBV4-2
j_gene: TRBJ2-7
CDR3aa: CASSQDRHPTGGWTYEQHF

len: 14
v_gene: TRBV12-3/TRBV12-4
j_gene: TRBJ1-1
CDR3aa: CASSWQELNSEASF

len: 11
v_gene: TRBV12-3/TRBV12-4
j_gene: TRBJ1-4
CDR3aa: CASSFGHRQFF

len: 16
v_gene: TRBV5-4
j_gene: TRBJ1-6
CDR3aa: CASSPEQGANNLPLHF

len: 16
v_gene: TRBV4-3
j_gene: TRBJ1-1
CDR3aa: CPNSQDHSQSNTEAFF

len: 13
v_gene: TRBV11-2
j_gene: TRBJ2-7
CDR3aa: CASSLEILYEQYF

len: 14
v_gene: TRBV6-5
j_gene: TRBJ1-2
CDR3aa: CANRPNRDSYGYTF

len: 13
v_gene: TRBV28
j_gene: TRBJ2-7
CDR3aa: CAGRSYRAYEQYF

len: 11
v_gene: TRBV20-1
j_gene: TRBJ2-7
CDR3aa: CSVAGRDEQYF

len: 15
v_gene: TRBV4-1
j_gene: TRBJ1-1
CDR3aa: CASSQERTMNTEAFF

len: 13
v_gene: TRBV6-6
j_gene: TRBJ1-1
CDR3aa: CVSSIGREGKAFF

len: 15
v_gene: TRBV11-3
j_gene: TRBJ2-7
CDR3aa: CVIRRGGGTAHEQYF

len: 15
v_gene: TRBV11-2
j_gene: TRBJ2-5
CDR3aa: CATSLNPGQQETQYF

len: 15
v_gene: TRBV12-3/TRBV12-4
j_gene: TRBJ2-5
CDR3aa: CASSLAQQLGETQYF

len: 13
v_gene: TRBV30
j_gene: TRBJ1-1
CDR3aa: CAWSTHSRTEAFF

len: 17
v_gene: TRBV28
j_gene: TRBJ1-1
CDR3aa: CASSLLGQWRGNTEAFF

len: 14
v_gene: TRBV7-8
j_gene: TRBJ2-1
CDR3aa: CVSSLRTSIHEQFF

len: 15
v_gene: TRBV12-5
j_gene: TRBJ2-3
CDR3aa: CASGLRHGVTDTQYF

len: 17
v_gene: TRBV6-5
j_gene: TRBJ2-6
CDR3aa: CASSLAGVNSGANVLTF

len: 13
v_gene: TRBV6-2/TRBV6-3
j_gene: TRBJ2-5
CDR3aa: CASSYSPEETQYF

len: 13
v_gene: TRBV11-3
j_gene: TRBJ2-3
CDR3aa: CASSLETTREEYF

len: 17
v_gene: TRBV5-1
j_gene: TRBJ2-6
CDR3aa: CARSLVVGYSGAKVLTF

len: 14
v_gene: TRBV29-1
j_gene: TRBJ1-5
CDR3aa: CSVAGGAGSQPQHF

len: 13
v_gene: TRBV11-2
j_gene: TRBJ2-5
CDR3aa: CASSSTQEETQYF

len: 15
v_gene: TRBV11-2
j_gene: TRBJ1-2
CDR3aa: CASNLDARGNYGYTF

len: 17
v_gene: TRBV11-3
j_gene: TRBJ2-1
CDR3aa: CDSSLDLLAGVGNDQFF

len: 18
v_gene: TRBV11-1
j_gene: TRBJ2-6
CDR3aa: CPSSQRGQGYSGANVLTF

len: 11
v_gene: TRBV20-1
j_gene: TRBJ2-7
CDR3aa: CSAGGQGEQYF

len: 15
v_gene: TRBV4-3
j_gene: TRBJ2-7
CDR3aa: CASSQEISPGREHCF

len: 13
v_gene: TRBV12-3/TRBV12-4
j_gene: TRBJ1-3
CDR3aa: CASTHVVGNTIYF